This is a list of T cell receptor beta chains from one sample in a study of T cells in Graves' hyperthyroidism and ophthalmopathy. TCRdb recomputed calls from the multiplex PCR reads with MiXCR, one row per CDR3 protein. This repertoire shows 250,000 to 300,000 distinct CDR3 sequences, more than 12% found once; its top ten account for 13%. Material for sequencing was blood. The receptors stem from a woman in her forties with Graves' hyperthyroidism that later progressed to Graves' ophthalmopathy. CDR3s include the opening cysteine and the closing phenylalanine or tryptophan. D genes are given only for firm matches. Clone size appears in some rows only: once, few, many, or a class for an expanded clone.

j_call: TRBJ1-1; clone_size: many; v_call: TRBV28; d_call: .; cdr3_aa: CASTVDTEAFF; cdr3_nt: TGTGCCAGCACCGTGGACACTGAAGCTTTCTTT
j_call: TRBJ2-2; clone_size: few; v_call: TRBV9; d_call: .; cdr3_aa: CASSPPQDPTGELFF; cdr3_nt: TGTGCCAGCAGCCCACCTCAGGACCCCACCGGGGAGCTGTTTTTT
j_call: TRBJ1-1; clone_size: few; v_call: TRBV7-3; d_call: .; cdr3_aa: CASSSQGNSEAFF; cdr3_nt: TGTGCCAGCAGCTCCCAGGGTAACTCTGAAGCTTTCTTT
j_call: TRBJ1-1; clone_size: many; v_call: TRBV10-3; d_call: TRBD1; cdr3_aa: CAIRGQGDTEAFF; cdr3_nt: TGTGCCATCAGGGGACAGGGGGATACTGAAGCTTTCTTT
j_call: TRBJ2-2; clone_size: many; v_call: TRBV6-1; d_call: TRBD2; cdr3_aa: CASRGLALTGELFF; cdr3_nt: TGTGCCAGCAGGGGACTAGCGTTAACCGGGGAGCTGTTTTTT
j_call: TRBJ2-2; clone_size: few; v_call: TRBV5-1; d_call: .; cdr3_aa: CASSLAGRNTGELFF; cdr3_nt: TGCGCCAGCAGCTTGGCGGGCAGAAACACCGGGGAGCTGTTTTTT
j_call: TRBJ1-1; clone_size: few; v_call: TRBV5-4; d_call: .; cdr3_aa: CASSLAIRTEAFF; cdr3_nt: TGTGCCAGCAGCTTGGCTATTAGGACTGAAGCTTTCTTT
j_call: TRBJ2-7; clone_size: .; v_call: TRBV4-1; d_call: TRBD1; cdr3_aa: CASSQDRGQGYEQYF; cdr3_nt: TGCGCCAGCAGCCAAGATCGTGGACAGGGCTACGAGCAGTACTTC
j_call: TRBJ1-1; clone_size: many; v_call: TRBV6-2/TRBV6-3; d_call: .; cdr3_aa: CASSSIRQVNTEAFF; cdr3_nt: TGTGCCAGCAGTTCCATCCGGCAGGTGAACACTGAAGCTTTCTTT
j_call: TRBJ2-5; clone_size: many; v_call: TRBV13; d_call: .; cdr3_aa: CASSLVSSSDNIETQYF; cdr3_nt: TGTGCCAGCAGCTTAGTATCGAGTAGCGACAATATCGAGACCCAGTACTTC
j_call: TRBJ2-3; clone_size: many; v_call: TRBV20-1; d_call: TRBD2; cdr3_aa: CSAPGLADLTDTQYF; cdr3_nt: TGCAGTGCCCCGGGACTAGCGGACCTCACAGATACGCAGTATTTT
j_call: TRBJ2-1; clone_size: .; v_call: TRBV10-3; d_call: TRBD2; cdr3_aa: CAISASGSSYNEQFF; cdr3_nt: TGTGCCATCAGTGCTAGCGGGAGTTCGTACAATGAGCAGTTCTTC
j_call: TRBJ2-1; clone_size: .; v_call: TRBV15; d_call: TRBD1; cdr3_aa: CATSDPLGDRVNEQFF; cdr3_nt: TGTGCCACCAGCGACCCCCTGGGGGACAGGGTGAATGAGCAGTTCTTC